The 18 T cell receptor beta chains reported below all come from one sample, sequenced in a study of cytomegalovirus exposure and HLA in healthy donors. Primers included in the PCR were 60 Vbeta and 13 Jbeta primers. Assay: immunoSEQ multiplex PCR; the TCRdb copy retains only in-frame clones and omits some. This sample carries about 140,000 clones, 77% of them seen once, and the ten largest clones take under 2%. The sequenced sample was PBMCs. These receptors all come from a female donor in good health and CMV-seronegative.

V and J are TRBV5-1 and TRBJ2-1, with 9 bases fitting TRBD2. Looked up from germline, CDR1 is SGHRS and CDR2 is YFSETQ. V was clipped by 6 bases and J by 7 bases; unmatched bases: 11. The CDR3 covers 15 residues. The CDR3 sequence: CASNPLREGRNEQFF. DNA for the CDR3: TGCGCCAGCAACCCCTTGCGGGAGGGGAGAAATGAGCAGTTCTTC. Based on the CDR3 plus reference TRBV5-1 and TRBJ2-1, the full variable domain is KAGVTQTPRYLIKTRGQQVTLSCSPISGHRSVSWYQQTPGQGLQFLFEYFSETQRNKGNFPGRFSGRQFSNSRSEMNVSTLELGDSALYLCASNPLREGRNEQFFGPGTRLTVL.

The chain employs TRBV19 and TRBJ1-5; TRBD1 aligns across 11 bases. The CDR3 extends over 18 amino acids. Germline V gene lookup returns CDR1 LNHDA and CDR2 SQIVND (reference sequence). After removal of 2 bases from V and 6 bases from J, the junction contained 12 bases not matched to a gene. In DNA, the CDR3 is TGTGCCAGTAGTATATTTTTCGGGACAGGGGGAGAGGGTCAGCCCCAGCATTTT. Translated, it gives CASSIFFGTGGEGQPQHF.

The chain is built from TRBV18 and TRBJ2-5; D unresolved. CDR1 KGHSH and CDR2 LQKENI come from the germline V gene. The CDR3 consists of 15 residues. V was clipped by 4 bases and J by 0 bases, with 12 bases between them. DNA for the CDR3: TGTGCCAGCTCACGTGGTGGCCGATACCAAGAGACCCAGTACTTC. This encodes CASSRGGRYQETQYF. Using reference TRBV18 and TRBJ2-5 for the parts outside the CDR3, the full variable domain is NAGVMQNPRHLVRRRGQEARLRCSPMKGHSHVYWYRQLPEEGLKFMVYLQKENIIDESGMPKERFSAEFPKEGPSILRIQQVVRGDSAAYFCASSRGGRYQETQYFGPGTRLLVL.

The gene calls are TRBV28 and TRBJ2-5, with D perhaps TRBD2 (5 bases). Per the germline V gene, CDR1 is MDHEN and CDR2 is SYDVKM. The CDR3 spans 14 residues. Trimming shortened V by 6 bases and J by 2 bases, and 13 bases separated the two germline ends. Written as DNA, the CDR3 is TGTGCCAGCAGAAATTGGAGACTACAAGAGACCCAGTACTTC. Its translation: CASRNWRLQETQYF.

This chain uses TRBV19 with TRBJ1-5, with 9 bases matching TRBD1. This CDR3 has 15 residues. Germline loops: CDR1 LNHDA, CDR2 SQIVND (reference sequence). The V segment lost 4 bases and the J segment 6 bases; nucleotides outside the gene matches: 7. The CDR3 here is CASSTVQGAGQPQHF. Written as DNA, the CDR3 is TGTGCCAGTAGTACGGTACAGGGGGCTGGTCAGCCCCAGCATTTT.

J is TRBJ2-5 and V is TRBV7-9; TRBD1 matches 8 bases. Germline V gene sequence: CDR1 SEHNR, CDR2 FQNEAQ (reference sequence). The CDR3 length is 15 residues. The J segment lost 1 base and the V segment lost 5 bases, leaving 6 bases of the junction unmatched. The CDR3 loop reads CASSKTGTGQETQYF. The CDR3 DNA follows: TGTGCCAGCAGCAAGACCGGGACAGGCCAAGAGACCCAGTACTTC. Complete variable domain (other parts from reference TRBV7-9 and TRBJ2-5): DTGVSQNPRHKITKRGQNVTFRCDPISEHNRLYWYRQTLGQGPEFLTYFQNEAQLEKSRLLSDRFSAERPKGSFSTLEIQRTEQGDSAMYLCASSKTGTGQETQYFGPGTRLLVL.

The V and J genes are TRBV18 and TRBJ1-3, with TRBD1 identical over 7 bases. Per the germline V gene, CDR1 is KGHSH and CDR2 is LQKENI. The ends lost 0 bases at V and 0 bases at J; junction bases unmatched: 2. The CDR3 length is 16 residues. The CDR3 sequence is CASSPPGQSSGNTIYF. The CDR3 coding sequence is TGTGCCAGCTCACCACCGGGACAGAGCTCTGGAAACACCATATATTTT.

This clone was observed once. The chain's CDR3 is CATPGHESGELFF. In DNA form, the CDR3 reads TGTGCCACCCCGGGACATGAGTCCGGGGAGCTGTTTTTT. This chain joins TRBV15 and TRBJ2-2; tentative D call: TRBD1 (6 bases). The CDR3 has 13 residues. The ends were cut back, 8 bases at V and 6 bases at J, with 13 bases in the middle. In germline, CDR1 is LNHNV, CDR2 YYDKDF (reference sequence).

V is TRBV7-9 and J is TRBJ2-7; the match to TRBD1 covers 10 bases. CDR3 size: 15 residues. Germline values: CDR1 SEHNR, CDR2 FQNEAQ (reference sequence). The ends lost 5 bases at V and 2 bases at J; junction bases unmatched: 6. The CDR3 DNA reads TGTGCCAGCAGCCCCAAGGGACAGGGGACCTACGAGCAGTACTTC. Translation: CASSPKGQGTYEQYF.

J is TRBJ2-5 and V is TRBV29-1, with TRBD1 matching over 9 bases. Germline CDR1 and CDR2: SQVTM and ANQGSEA. The CDR3 runs 11 residues. V gave up 7 bases and J gave up 5 bases; unmatched junction bases: 2. In DNA form, the CDR3 reads TGCAGCGCTGACAGGGGGGAGACCCAGTACTTC. Protein: CSADRGETQYF.

The chain carries TRBV6-5 and TRBJ1-2, with D perhaps TRBD1 (5 bases). Germline CDR1 MNHEY, CDR2 SVGAGI. This CDR3 comprises 12 residues. V was cut by 5 bases and J by 3 bases, with 7 bases left in between. CDR3 sequence reads: CASSAGYYGYTF. The DNA of the CDR3 is TGTGCCAGCAGTGCAGGGTACTATGGCTACACCTTC.

The chain has TRBV5-1 and TRBJ2-3; D perhaps matches TRBD2 (5 bases). The germline V and J ends were trimmed by 0 bases and 0 bases, with 11 bases remaining between them. Per the germline V gene, CDR1 is SGHRS and CDR2 is YFSETQ. The CDR3 length is 16 residues. CDR3 protein: CASSLVMGVSTDTQYF. The CDR3, as DNA: TGCGCCAGCAGCTTGGTAATGGGAGTGAGCACAGATACGCAGTATTTT. Full variable domain (missing parts from reference TRBV5-1 and TRBJ2-3): KAGVTQTPRYLIKTRGQQVTLSCSPISGHRSVSWYQQTPGQGLQFLFEYFSETQRNKGNFPGRFSGRQFSNSRSEMNVSTLELGDSALYLCASSLVMGVSTDTQYFGPGTRLTVL.

The V gene is TRBV2, the J gene TRBJ1-1, with a weak D call TRBD1 (5 bases). Germline assignment: CDR1 SNHLY and CDR2 FYNNEI. The CDR3 contains 15 residues. V was pared by 6 bases and J by 2 bases, with 16 bases between. CDR3 loop: CASRGRTFPNTEAFF. The CDR3 nucleotides read TGTGCCAGCAGGGGGAGGACATTCCCAAACACTGAAGCTTTCTTT. Based on the CDR3 plus reference TRBV2 and TRBJ1-1, the full variable domain is EPEVTQTPSHQVTQMGQEVILRCVPISNHLYFYWYRQILGQKVEFLVSFYNNEISEKSEIFDDQFSVERPDGSNFTLKIRSTKLEDSAMYFCASRGRTFPNTEAFFGQGTRLTVV.

This clone was found a few times. The chain recombines TRBV5-4 with TRBJ1-2, with D perhaps matching TRBD1 (5 bases). This CDR3 has 13 amino acids. Germline assignment: CDR1 SGHNT and CDR2 YYREEE (reference sequence). Deletions cut 3 bases from V and 4 bases from J, with 10 bases between. CDR3 loop: CASSSRQSYGYTF. The CDR3 nucleotides read TGTGCCAGCAGCTCTCGACAGAGCTATGGCTACACCTTC.

This clone has a handful of counts. The V and J genes are TRBV19 and TRBJ1-5; no clear D gene. V lost 8 bases and J 0 bases, leaving 14 bases between the germline ends. Germline V gene sequence: CDR1 LNHDA, CDR2 SQIVND (reference sequence). The CDR3 consists of 15 residues. The CDR3 is CASREGVYSNQPQHF. CDR3 DNA: TGTGCCAGTCGGGAGGGCGTGTATAGCAATCAGCCCCAGCATTTT. Full variable domain (missing parts from reference TRBV19 and TRBJ1-5): DGGITQSPKYLFRKEGQNVTLSCEQNLNHDAMYWYRQDPGQGLRLIYYSQIVNDFQKGDIAEGYSVSREKKESFPLTVTSAQKNPTAFYLCASREGVYSNQPQHFGDGTRLSIL.

This chain connects TRBV7-2 to TRBJ1-5; possibly TRBD1 for D (6 bases). The CDR3 covers 14 residues. Trimming cost V 5 bases and J 6 bases, with 14 bases left between them. Per germline, CDR1 SGHTA and CDR2 FQGNSA. For the CDR3, the DNA is TGTGCCAGCAGCGGTACAGGGAACGCTCAGCCCCAGCATTTT. It codes for CASSGTGNAQPQHF.

The rearrangement links TRBV28 to TRBJ2-2, with D perhaps matching TRBD1 (6 bases). The CDR3 runs 19 residues. Between the trimmed V and J ends, which lost 3 bases and 0 bases, there was a span of 20 bases. Germline V gene lookup returns CDR1 MDHEN and CDR2 SYDVKM. This CDR3 is CASSFKTQNRATNTGELFF. The CDR3 DNA is TGTGCCAGCAGTTTCAAGACACAGAACAGGGCTACGAACACCGGGGAGCTGTTTTTT.

This rearrangement joins TRBV6-5 to TRBJ2-2, with D unclear. Trimming stripped 6 bases from V and 2 bases from J, with 13 bases between. The germline CDR1 and CDR2 sequences are MNHEY and SVGAGI. This CDR3 comprises 15 residues. CDR3 amino acids: CASSPYPRNTGELFF. DNA of the CDR3: TGTGCCAGCAGCCCCTATCCTCGAAACACCGGGGAGCTGTTTTTT.